This T cell receptor (beta chain) was captured in a study of regulatory T cells in long-lasting Graves disease. Study overall: Antithyroid drug exposure in newly diagnosed Graves' patients had lasted under 3 months. General study results and limits: TCR diversity was lower in persistent Graves' patients than in newly diagnosed ones.

A note on this clonotype: The antigen is undetermined.

The TCR beta library used iRepertoire HTBI primers with Arm-PCR amplification of CDR3. Authors' methods: Spanning all samples, the identified segments comprised approximately 57 TRBV and fewer than 15 TRBJ. Using its own MiXCR run on the multiplex PCR reads, TCRdb lists one record per CDR3 protein. Here the V and J calls rest on TCRdb's processing, not on the authors' analysis. The repertoire has 680,000 or so distinct CDR3 sequences, approximately 15% of them found once; the top ten carry under 20%. Time point here: newly diagnosed GD, antithyroid drugs for less than 3 months. Scientists built the TCR library using RNA that was extracted from PBMCs. From germline, CDR1 is ENHRY and CDR2 SYGVKD. J lost 1 base, V lost 4 bases, and 0 bases had no gene match. The CDR3 is 15 amino acids. Another study also made use of these data, one on T cells in Graves' hyperthyroidism and ophthalmopathy. From that second work: Ophthalmopathy, as predicted by the model, came a median about seven months after the prediction.

Material: peripheral blood mononuclear cells (PBMCs), obtained at new diagnosis, from a patient treated with antithyroid drugs. The chain recombines TRBV10-3 with TRBJ2-2; 10 nucleotides agree with TRBD2. The source of this sequence is a woman aged 25 to 45 with Graves disease. The CDR3 loop is CAISGTSGNTGELFF. The CDR3 DNA reads TGTGCCATCAGTGGGACTAGCGGGAACACCGGGGAGCTGTTTTTT.